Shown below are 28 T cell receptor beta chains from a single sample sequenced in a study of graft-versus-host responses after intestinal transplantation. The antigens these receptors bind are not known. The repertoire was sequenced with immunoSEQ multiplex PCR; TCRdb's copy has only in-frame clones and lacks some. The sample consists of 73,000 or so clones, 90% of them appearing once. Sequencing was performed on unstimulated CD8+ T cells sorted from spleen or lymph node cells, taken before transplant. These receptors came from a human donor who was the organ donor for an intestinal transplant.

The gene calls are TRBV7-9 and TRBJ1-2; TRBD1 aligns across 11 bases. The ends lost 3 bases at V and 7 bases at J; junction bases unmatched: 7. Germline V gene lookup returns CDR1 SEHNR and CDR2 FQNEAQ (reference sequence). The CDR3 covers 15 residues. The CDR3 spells CASSFGQGASGGYTF. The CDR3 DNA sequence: TGTGCCAGCAGCTTCGGACAGGGGGCGTCAGGTGGCTACACCTTC.

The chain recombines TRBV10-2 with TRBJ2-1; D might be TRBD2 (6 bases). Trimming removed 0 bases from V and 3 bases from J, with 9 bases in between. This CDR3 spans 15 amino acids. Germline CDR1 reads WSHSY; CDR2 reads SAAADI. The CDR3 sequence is CASSESRGIYNEQFF. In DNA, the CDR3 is TGCGCCAGCAGTGAGTCCCGGGGGATCTACAATGAGCAGTTCTTC.

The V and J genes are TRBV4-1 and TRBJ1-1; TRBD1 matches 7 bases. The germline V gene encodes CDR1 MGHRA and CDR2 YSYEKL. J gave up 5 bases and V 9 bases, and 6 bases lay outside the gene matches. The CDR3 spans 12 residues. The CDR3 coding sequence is TGCGCCAGTGCAGGGGGTCGGACTGAAGCTTTCTTT. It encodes CASAGGRTEAFF.

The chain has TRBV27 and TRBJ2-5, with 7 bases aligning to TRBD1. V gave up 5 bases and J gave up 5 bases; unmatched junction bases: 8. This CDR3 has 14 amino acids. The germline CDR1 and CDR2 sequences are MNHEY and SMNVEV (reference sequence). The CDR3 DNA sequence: TGTGCCAGCAGTCTCACCACAGGGGTGGAGACCCAGTACTTC. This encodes CASSLTTGVETQYF.

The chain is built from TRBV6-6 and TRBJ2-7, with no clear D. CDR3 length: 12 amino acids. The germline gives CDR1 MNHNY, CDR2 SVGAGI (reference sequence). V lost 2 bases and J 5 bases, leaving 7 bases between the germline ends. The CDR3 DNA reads TGTGCCAGCAGTTACAGTACAGACGAGCAGTACGTC. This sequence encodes CASSYSTDEQYV.

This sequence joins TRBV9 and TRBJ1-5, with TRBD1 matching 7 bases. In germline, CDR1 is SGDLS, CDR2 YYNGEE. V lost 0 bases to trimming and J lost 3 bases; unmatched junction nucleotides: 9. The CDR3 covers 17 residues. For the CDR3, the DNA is TGTGCCAGCAGCGTAGGTGTTGGGACAGAGAACAATCAGCCCCAGCATTTT. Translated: CASSVGVGTENNQPQHF.

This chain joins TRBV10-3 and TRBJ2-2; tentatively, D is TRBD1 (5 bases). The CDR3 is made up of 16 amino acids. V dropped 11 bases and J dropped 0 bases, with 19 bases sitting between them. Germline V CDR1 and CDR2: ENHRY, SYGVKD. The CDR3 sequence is CAAISEWGTNTGELFF. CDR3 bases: TGTGCCGCCATCAGTGAGTGGGGCACGAACACCGGGGAGCTGTTTTTT.

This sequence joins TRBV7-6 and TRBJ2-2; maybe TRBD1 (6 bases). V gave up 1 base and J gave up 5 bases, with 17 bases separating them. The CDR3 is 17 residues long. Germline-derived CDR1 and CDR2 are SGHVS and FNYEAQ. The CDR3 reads CASSLGTEWSGTGELFF. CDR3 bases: TGTGCCAGCAGCTTAGGGACAGAATGGTCGGGGACCGGGGAGCTGTTTTTT.

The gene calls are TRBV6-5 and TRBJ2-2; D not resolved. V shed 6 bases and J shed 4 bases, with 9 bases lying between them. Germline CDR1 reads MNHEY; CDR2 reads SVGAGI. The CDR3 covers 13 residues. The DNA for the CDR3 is TGTGCCAGCAGCCTCCTAGGCACCGGGGAGCTGTTTTTT. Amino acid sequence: CASSLLGTGELFF.

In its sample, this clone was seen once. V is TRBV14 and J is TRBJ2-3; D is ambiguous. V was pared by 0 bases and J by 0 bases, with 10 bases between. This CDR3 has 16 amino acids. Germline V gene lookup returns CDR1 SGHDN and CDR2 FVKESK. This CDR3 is CASSQDRGRSTDTQYF. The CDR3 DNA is TGTGCCAGCAGCCAAGATAGAGGCCGCAGCACAGATACGCAGTATTTT.

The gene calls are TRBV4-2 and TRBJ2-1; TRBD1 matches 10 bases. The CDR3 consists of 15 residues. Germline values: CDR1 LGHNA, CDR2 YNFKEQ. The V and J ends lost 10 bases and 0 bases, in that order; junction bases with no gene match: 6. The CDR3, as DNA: TGTGCCACCCGGACAGGGGGAGGCTCCTACAATGAGCAGTTCTTC. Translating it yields CATRTGGGSYNEQFF.

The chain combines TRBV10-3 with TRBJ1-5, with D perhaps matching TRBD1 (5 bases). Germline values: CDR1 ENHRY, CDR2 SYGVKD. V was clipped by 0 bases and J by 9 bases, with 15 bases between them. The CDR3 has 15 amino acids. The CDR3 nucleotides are TGTGCCATCAGTGAGTCGGACACAAGGTCTTTGCCCCAGCATTTT. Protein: CAISESDTRSLPQHF.

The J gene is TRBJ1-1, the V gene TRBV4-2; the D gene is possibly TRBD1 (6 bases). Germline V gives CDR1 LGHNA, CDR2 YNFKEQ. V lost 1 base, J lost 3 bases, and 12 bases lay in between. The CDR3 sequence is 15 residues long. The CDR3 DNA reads TGTGCCAGCAGCCAAGGTCCCCCAGGGGACACTGAAGCTTTCTTT. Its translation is CASSQGPPGDTEAFF.

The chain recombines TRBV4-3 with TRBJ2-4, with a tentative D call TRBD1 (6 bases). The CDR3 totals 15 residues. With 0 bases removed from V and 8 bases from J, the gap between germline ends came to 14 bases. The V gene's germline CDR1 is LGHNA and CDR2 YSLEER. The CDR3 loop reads CASSQDSRGSDIQYF. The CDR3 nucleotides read TGCGCCAGCAGCCAAGACTCGAGGGGGTCGGACATTCAGTACTTC.

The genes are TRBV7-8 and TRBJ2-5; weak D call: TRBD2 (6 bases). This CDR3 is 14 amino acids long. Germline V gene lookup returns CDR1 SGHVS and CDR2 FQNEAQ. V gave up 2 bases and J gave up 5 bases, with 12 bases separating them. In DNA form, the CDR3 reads TGTGCCAGCAGCTTACCGACTAGAGGGGAGACCCAGTACTTC. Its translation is CASSLPTRGETQYF.

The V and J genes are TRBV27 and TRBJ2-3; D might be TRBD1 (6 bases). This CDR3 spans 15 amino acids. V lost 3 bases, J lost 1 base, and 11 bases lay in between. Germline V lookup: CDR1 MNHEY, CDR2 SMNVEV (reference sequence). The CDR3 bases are TGTGCCAGCAGTTTTCAGGGGATCGGCACAGATACGCAGTATTTT. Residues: CASSFQGIGTDTQYF.

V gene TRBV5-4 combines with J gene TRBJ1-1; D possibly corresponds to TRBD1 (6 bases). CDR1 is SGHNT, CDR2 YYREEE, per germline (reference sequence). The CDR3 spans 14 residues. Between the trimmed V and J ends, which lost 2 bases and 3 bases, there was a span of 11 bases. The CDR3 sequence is CASSFQGGDTEAFF. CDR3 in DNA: TGTGCCAGCAGCTTTCAAGGGGGGGACACTGAAGCTTTCTTT.

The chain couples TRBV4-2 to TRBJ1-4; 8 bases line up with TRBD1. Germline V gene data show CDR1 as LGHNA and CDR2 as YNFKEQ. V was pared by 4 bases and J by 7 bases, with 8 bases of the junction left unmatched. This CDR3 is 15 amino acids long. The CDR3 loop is CASSPLDRGSEKLFF. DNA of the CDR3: TGTGCCAGCAGCCCCTTAGACAGGGGAAGTGAAAAACTGTTTTTT.

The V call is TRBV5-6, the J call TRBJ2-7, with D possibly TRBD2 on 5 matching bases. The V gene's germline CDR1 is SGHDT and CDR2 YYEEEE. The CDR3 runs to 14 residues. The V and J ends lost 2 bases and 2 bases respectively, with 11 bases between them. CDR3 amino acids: CASSFGSSAYEQYV. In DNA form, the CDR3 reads TGTGCCAGCAGCTTTGGGAGTAGCGCCTACGAGCAGTACGTC.

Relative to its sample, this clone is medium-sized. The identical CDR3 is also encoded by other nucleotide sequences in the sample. CDR3: CASSQVLQGGYNEQFF. CDR3 bases: TGCGCCAGCAGCCAAGTCTTACAGGGCGGATACAATGAGCAGTTCTTC. The rearrangement links TRBV4-3 to TRBJ2-1; maybe TRBD1 (6 bases). CDR3 length: 16 amino acids. The V end lost 1 base, the J end lost 4 bases, and 14 bases lay between the germline ends. In germline, CDR1 is LGHNA, CDR2 YSLEER.

CDR3 region: CASSGLAGVQETQYF. In DNA, the CDR3 is TGTGCCAGCAGTGGTCTAGCGGGAGTCCAAGAGACCCAGTACTTC. This rearrangement joins TRBV2 to TRBJ2-5; 10 bases align to TRBD2. V lost 4 bases and J lost 1; bases outside the gene matches: 3. Germline V gives CDR1 SNHLY, CDR2 FYNNEI. The CDR3 totals 15 residues. The entire variable domain, with the rest obtained from reference TRBV2 and TRBJ2-5, is as follows: EPEVTQTPSHQVTQMGQEVILRCVPISNHLYFYWYRQILGQKVEFLVSFYNNEISEKSEIFDDQFSVERPDGSNFTLKIRSTKLEDSAMYFCASSGLAGVQETQYFGPGTRLLVL.

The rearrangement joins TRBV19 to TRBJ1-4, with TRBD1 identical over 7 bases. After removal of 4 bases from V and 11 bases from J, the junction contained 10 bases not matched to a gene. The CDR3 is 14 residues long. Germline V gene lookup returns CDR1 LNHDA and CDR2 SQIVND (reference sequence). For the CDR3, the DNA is TGTGCCAGTAGTAACTCGGACAGGAGAGGGAAACTGTTTTTT. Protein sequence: CASSNSDRRGKLFF.

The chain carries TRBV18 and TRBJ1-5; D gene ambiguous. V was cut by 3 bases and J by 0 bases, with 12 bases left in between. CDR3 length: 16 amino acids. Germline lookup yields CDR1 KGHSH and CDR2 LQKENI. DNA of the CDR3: TGTGCCAGCTCACCGTCTCCAGACAATAGCAATCAGCCCCAGCATTTT. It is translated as CASSPSPDNSNQPQHF.

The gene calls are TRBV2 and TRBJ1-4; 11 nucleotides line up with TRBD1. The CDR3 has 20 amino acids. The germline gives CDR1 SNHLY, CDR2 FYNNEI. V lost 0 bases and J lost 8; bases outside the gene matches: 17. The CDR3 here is CASSEAFSRGQGARKEKLFF. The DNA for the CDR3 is TGTGCCAGCAGTGAAGCGTTCTCCCGAGGACAGGGGGCGCGGAAGGAAAAACTGTTTTTT.

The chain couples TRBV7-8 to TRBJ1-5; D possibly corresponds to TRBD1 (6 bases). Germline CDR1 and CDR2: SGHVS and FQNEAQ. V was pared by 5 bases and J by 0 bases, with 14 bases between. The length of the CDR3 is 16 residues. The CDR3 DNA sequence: TGTGCCAGCAGCCCCATAGGACAGCCTAGCAATCAGCCCCAGCATTTT. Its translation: CASSPIGQPSNQPQHF.

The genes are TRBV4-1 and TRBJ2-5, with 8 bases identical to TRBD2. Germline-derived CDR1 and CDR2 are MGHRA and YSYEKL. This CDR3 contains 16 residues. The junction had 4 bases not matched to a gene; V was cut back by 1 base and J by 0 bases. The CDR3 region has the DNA TGCGCCAGCAGCCAAGTGGCGGGGGGCTACCAAGAGACCCAGTACTTC. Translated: CASSQVAGGYQETQYF.

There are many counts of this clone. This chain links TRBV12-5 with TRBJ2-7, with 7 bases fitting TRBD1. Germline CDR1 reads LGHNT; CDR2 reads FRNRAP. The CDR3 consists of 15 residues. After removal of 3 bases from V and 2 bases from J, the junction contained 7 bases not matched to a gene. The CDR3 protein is CASGFSRQGAYEQYV. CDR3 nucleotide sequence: TGTGCTAGTGGTTTCTCCCGGCAGGGGGCCTACGAGCAGTACGTC.

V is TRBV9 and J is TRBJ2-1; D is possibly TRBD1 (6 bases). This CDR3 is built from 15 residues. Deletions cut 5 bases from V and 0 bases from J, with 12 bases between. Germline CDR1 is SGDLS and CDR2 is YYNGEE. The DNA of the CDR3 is TGTGCCAGCAGTGGGGGCAAAAGCTCCTACAATGAGCAGTTCTTC. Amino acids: CASSGGKSSYNEQFF. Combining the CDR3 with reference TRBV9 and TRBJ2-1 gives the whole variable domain DSGVTQTPKHLITATGQRVTLRCSPRSGDLSVYWYQQSLDQGLQFLIQYYNGEERAKGNILERFSAQQFPDLHSELNLSSLELGDSALYFCASSGGKSSYNEQFFGPGTRLTVL.